Reported below is one T cell receptor (beta chain). This entry is derived from a study of cytomegalovirus exposure and HLA in healthy donors. The CDR3 spans 17 residues. Germline trimming cut 4 bases from V and 7 bases from J; bases unmatched to any gene: 8. The germline gives CDR1 LGHNA, CDR2 YSLEER. Libraries were prepared by immunoSEQ multiplex PCR; TCRdb keeps only in-frame clonotypes and omits some of them. The data show a few hundred thousand clones, 86% seen once. V and J are TRBV4-3 and TRBJ2-2; 14 nucleotides align to TRBD2. The material sequenced was PBMCs. The TCR was taken from a young woman in good health and CMV-seronegative. The CDR3 region is CASSPQGLAGEVGELFF. CDR3 nucleotides: TGCGCCAGCAGCCCCCAGGGACTAGCGGGAGAGGTCGGGGAGCTGTTTTTT.